A selection of T cell receptor beta chains follows, all from one sample in a study of PD-1 blockade in classical Hodgkin lymphoma. Assay used: immunoSEQ multiplex PCR; TCRdb lists only in-frame clones, some missing. The sample includes about 94,000 clones, roughly 87% of them seen just once. Here the sequenced sample was peripheral blood mononuclear cells (PBMCs), taken before the second cycle of nivolumab. These receptors all come from a human donor with classical Hodgkin lymphoma. Both conserved end residues are part of each CDR3. D genes are given only for firm matches. Clone size is given for some rows only: seen once, a few or many times, or a class if the clone is expanded.

>TRBJ2-7|15|TRBV28|NA|NA
TGTGCCAGCCGGTTGGGGGGGCGCGAATCCTACGAGCAGTACTTC
CASRLGGRESYEQYF
>TRBJ2-7|13|TRBV7-2|TRBD2|NA
TGTGCCAGCAGCTGGAGGGAGGGCCACGAGCAGTACTTC
CASSWREGHEQYF
>TRBJ1-3|13|TRBV18|NA|few
TGTGCCACCACGCGGGACTCTGGAAACACCATATATTTT
CATTRDSGNTIYF
>TRBJ2-1|15|TRBV6-5|NA|NA
TGTGCCAGCAGCCGACAGACCGGGGTCTACAATGAGCAGTTCTTC
CASSRQTGVYNEQFF
>TRBJ2-1|14|TRBV5-1|NA|NA
TGCGCCAGCAGCTATGGGACGGTCTACAATGAGCAGTTCTTC
CASSYGTVYNEQFF
>TRBJ2-2|16|TRBV25-1|NA|NA
TGTGCCAGCAGTGAATGGGGCGATCCGAACACCGGGGAGCTGTTTTTT
CASSEWGDPNTGELFF
>TRBJ1-1|12|TRBV6-5|NA|NA
TGTGCCAGCAGTTACGGGGGCACTGAAGCTTTCTTT
CASSYGGTEAFF
>TRBJ1-1|13|TRBV5-1|NA|NA
TGCGCCAGCACCTCTAGGGGGGAAGTTGAAGCTTTCTTT
CASTSRGEVEAFF
>TRBJ2-1|15|TRBV9|NA|once
TGTGCCAGCAGCCCAAACCCGAAGGGGGGGAATGAGCAGTTCTTC
CASSPNPKGGNEQFF
>TRBJ2-5|14|TRBV9|TRBD2|NA
TGTGCCAGCAGCGTCCTAGCGGGCCAAGAGACCCAGTACTTC
CASSVLAGQETQYF
>TRBJ2-1|17|TRBV19|TRBD2|NA
TGTGCCAGTAGTGTGGGGACTAGCAGTCGTCTCTACAATGAGCAGTTCTTC
CASSVGTSSRLYNEQFF
>TRBJ2-7|14|TRBV5-4|NA|NA
TGTGCCAGCAGCTACCAGGGGGGATCCTACGAGCAGTACTTC
CASSYQGGSYEQYF
>TRBJ2-7|18|TRBV13|TRBD2|NA
TGTGCCAGCAGCCGACTAGCGGGGAGACCTCAGAGCTCCTACGAGCAGTACTTC
CASSRLAGRPQSSYEQYF
>TRBJ1-1|14|TRBV19|NA|once
TGTGCCAGTAGTATAAGACCCGGGCCTAGCGGCGCTTTCTTT
CASSIRPGPSGAFF
>TRBJ2-5|13|TRBV5-1|NA|NA
TGCGCCAGCACGGGGGCGGACCAAGAGACCCAGTACTTC
CASTGADQETQYF
>TRBJ2-7|14|TRBV27|TRBD1|NA
TGTGCCAGCAGCCACAGGGGGCTTGCCTACGAGCAGTACTTC
CASSHRGLAYEQYF
>TRBJ1-5|17|TRBV28|NA|NA
TGTGCCAGCTCCCCCCTAACAGGCCAAGGGAGCAATCAGCCCCAGCATTTT
CASSPLTGQGSNQPQHF
>TRBJ1-1|13|TRBV2|TRBD1|NA
TGTGCCAGCAGTCAGGACAGGACCACTGAAGCTTTCTTT
CASSQDRTTEAFF
>TRBJ2-7|15|TRBV6-6|TRBD1|NA
TGTGCCAGCAGTTTCGCGACAGGGCAGACCTACGAGCAGTACTTC
CASSFATGQTYEQYF
>TRBJ2-2|16|TRBV6-5|TRBD2|once
TGTGCCAGCAGTTACGGGACTAGCGGGAGGGTTGGGGAGCTGTTTTTT
CASSYGTSGRVGELFF
>TRBJ2-3|14|TRBV5-1|NA|NA
TGCGCCAGCAGCTTGTCAACAGGGCTTGATACGCAGTATTTT
CASSLSTGLDTQYF
>TRBJ1-5|15|TRBV28|NA|NA
TGTGCCAGCAGTTACAGGGCAGTAAGCAATCAGCCCCAGCATTTT
CASSYRAVSNQPQHF
>TRBJ2-3|16|TRBV7-3|NA|NA
TGTGCCAGCAGCAAGGGGCAGACACTTAGCACAGATACGCAGTATTTT
CASSKGQTLSTDTQYF
>TRBJ2-7|12|TRBV7-9|NA|NA
TGTGCCAGCAGCCGAGGGGGAAGCGAGCAGTACTTC
CASSRGGSEQYF
>TRBJ2-1|16|TRBV6-5|TRBD2|NA
TGTGCCAGCAGTTCCGCGAAGACTAGCGCAGTTGGTGAGCAGTTCTTC
CASSSAKTSAVGEQFF
>TRBJ1-4|13|TRBV6-1|NA|NA
TGTGCCAGCAGCGGAAATAGGGAAGTAAAACTGTTTTTT
CASSGNREVKLFF
>TRBJ2-5|15|TRBV5-1|NA|NA
TGCGCCAGCAGCCCACGGACCCCTCGCCAAGAGACCCAGTACTTC
CASSPRTPRQETQYF
>TRBJ2-1|12|TRBV5-1|NA|NA
TGCGCCAGCAGCTTAGTTTTTCGTGAGCAGTTCTTC
CASSLVFREQFF
>TRBJ1-5|14|TRBV28|NA|NA
TGTGCCAGCACTCGCAGGGGACCAGATCAGCCCCAGCATTTT
CASTRRGPDQPQHF
>TRBJ2-5|15|TRBV2|NA|once
TGTGCCAGCAGTGAAAACCAGGGGAGGGGAGAGACCCAGTACTTC
CASSENQGRGETQYF
>TRBJ2-7|15|TRBV7-9|TRBD2|NA
TGTGCCAGCAGCTTACGTAGCGGGGGGTCCTACGAGCAGTACTTC
CASSLRSGGSYEQYF
>TRBJ2-5|14|TRBV11-3|NA|NA
TGTGCCAGCAGCTTAGGGCCTAGCCAAGAGACCCAGTACTTC
CASSLGPSQETQYF
>TRBJ2-7|16|TRBV5-1|NA|NA
TGCGCCAGCAGCTTGGAGGAGGGATTAGCGCGCTACGAGCAGTACTTC
CASSLEEGLARYEQYF